The source of this T cell receptor (beta chain) is a study of Ad26.COV2.S vaccination and SARS-CoV-2 variants. At the level of the study: Once, or twice with 56 days between doses, Ad26.COV2.S was given intramuscularly. Study-wide findings and caveats: While placebo recipients had lower spike-specific TCR breadth, vaccine recipients had more.

This CDR3 is 13 amino acids long. V lost 2 bases and J lost 4, with 8 bases in between. CDR1 KGHSH and CDR2 LQKENI come from the germline V gene. As to treatment: over 15 received Ad26.COV2.S at low or high dose, single or two shots; several received placebo; per-sample allocation not given. Sampling happened 63 days after the first vaccine or placebo injection. A Boston donor was an adult aged 18-55 years. The vaccine delivered Wuhan-strain SARS-CoV-2 spike through an Ad26 vector. A remark on this clone: Its antigen remains unidentified.

This table comes from immunoSEQ multiplex PCR, and its TCRdb copy is limited to in-frame clones, with some not included. This sample has 400,000 to 450,000 clones; 90% occur once, and the top ten carry over 9%. The TCR originated in a person aged 18-65 years who received the Ad26.COV2.S COVID-19 vaccine or a placebo. The chain couples TRBV18 to TRBJ2-5; D is uncertain. The specimen was peripheral blood, collected in a trial of Ad26.COV2.S vaccine versus placebo. In DNA form, the CDR3 reads TGTGCCAGCTCACCATCGGTGGCAGAGACCCAGTACTTC. It encodes CASSPSVAETQYF.